Here is one T cell receptor (beta chain) with its context. Its antigen specificity is not known. No clone much larger than this one lies a single base away; base qualities are absent. The sample comes from a study of cytomegalovirus exposure and HLA in healthy donors (TCRdb year 2017). General notes on the study: According to a later analysis, the roughly 120 validation repertoires were produced on the same platform as the 666 repertoires of the first cohort. High-throughput TCR immunosequencing, statistical association of individual TCRs with disease status, and machine learning were combined to predict cytomegalovirus infection status. Besides the first cohort of 550 to 750 subjects, a separate validation cohort made up of 120 different subjects was used. The aim of the study was to test whether cataloging public T cell receptors could identify signatures of past pathogen exposure. Beyond this particular receptor, the publication reports: In the study, approximately 160 TCR beta chains were listed as associated with cytomegalovirus. In vitro tests confirmed that a few of the cytomegalovirus-associated TCR beta chains recognize cytomegalovirus antigens. According to the authors, the approach could potentially be generalized to other disease states and immunological phenotypes. The classifier was reported to diagnose cytomegalovirus status with high specificity and sensitivity in both the original cohort and the validation cohort. The validation cohort had no HLA typing available for a later analysis, so co-occurrence within that cohort was assessed over all 120 or so repertoires. Of the cluster scores, roughly 95% were above 0 in a later analysis, which found that TCRs clustered in the first cohort also tended to co-occur in the roughly 130 validation repertoires. Most TCR sequences were observed very rarely across donors, whereas some public TCRs were present in many individuals.

The donors were included in the validation cohort of over a hundred subjects, a group kept apart from the roughly 610-subject first cohort. A distance of 8 bases separates the germline ends of V and J, which lose 6 bases and 3 bases respectively. The CDR3, from cysteine to phenylalanine, totals 12 residues. CDR3 DNA is the only sequence kept; it has 36 bases, read in frame from the first base. As encoded in the germline V gene (reference sequence), CDR1 is LNHDA while CDR2 is SQIVND. The library was made by the immunoSEQ multiplex PCR assay. The authors' pipeline ran thus. To diagnose cytomegalovirus status from the catalog of TCR beta chain sequences, a statistical classification framework was built. TCRdb's version of the immuneACCESS table is confined to in-frame rearrangements and falls short of the full clone set. An unresolved V gene accounts for under half of the shortfall where checked; the remainder is of unknown origin. Clonal size and the V and J genes are those of that table, whereas D and trimming came from the DNA. The sample profile shows under 200,000 clones; 70% to 90% of them were found once. The ten biggest clones cover 2% to 2.5% of the sample.

Specimen: PBMCs. The TCR originated in a woman aged 18-30 years in good health and CMV-seronegative. The rearranged segments are TRBV19 and TRBJ1-1; the D gene is perhaps TRBD1, from 5 matching bases. The CDR3 loop reads CASRQDYTEAFF. Here is the DNA: TGTGCCAGTAGACAGGATTACACTGAAGCTTTCTTT.